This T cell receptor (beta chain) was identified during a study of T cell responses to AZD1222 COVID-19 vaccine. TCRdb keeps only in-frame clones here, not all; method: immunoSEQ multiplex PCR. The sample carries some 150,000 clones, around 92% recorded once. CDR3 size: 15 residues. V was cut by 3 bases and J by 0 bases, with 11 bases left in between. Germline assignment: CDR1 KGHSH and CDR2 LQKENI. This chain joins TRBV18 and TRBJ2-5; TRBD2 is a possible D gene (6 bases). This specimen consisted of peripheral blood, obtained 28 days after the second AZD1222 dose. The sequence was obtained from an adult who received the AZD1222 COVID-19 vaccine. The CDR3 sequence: CASSPTRTNQETQYF. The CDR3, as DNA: TGTGCCAGCTCACCGACGAGGACTAACCAAGAGACCCAGTACTTC.